Presented here are 30 T cell receptor beta chains from one specimen sequenced in a study of T-cell reconstitution after alpha-beta-depleted transplantation in children. Unique molecular identifiers were used to barcode this TCRbeta library. TCRdb passed the PCR reads through MiXCR, listing each CDR3 protein once. The table has about 610,000 distinct CDR3 sequences, 8% to 11% seen once. Sample: PBMCs from the stem cell graft donor, taken from the stem cell graft. These receptors came from a human donor who donated a stem cell graft to a child with acute myeloid leukemia.

Only a few counts were recorded for this clonotype. The chain uses TRBV6-2 or TRBV6-3 and TRBJ2-1; D may correspond to TRBD1 or TRBD2 (5 bases each). Germline CDR1 MNHEY, CDR2 SVGEGT. Between the trimmed V and J ends, which lost 0 bases and 10 bases, there was a span of 13 bases. The CDR3 spans 14 residues. CDR3 protein: CASSYSRGVREQFF. CDR3 bases: TGTGCCAGCAGTTACTCGAGAGGGGTGCGGGAGCAGTTCTTC.

There are many counts of this clonotype. The V call is TRBV5-1, the J call TRBJ1-5, with TRBD1 identical over 10 bases. Germline CDR1 reads SGHRS; CDR2 reads YFSETQ. The junction had 5 bases not matched to a gene; V was cut back by 5 bases and J by 6 bases. The CDR3 consists of 14 residues. The CDR3 region is CASSMTGGSQPQHF. The CDR3 region has the DNA TGCGCCAGCAGTATGACAGGGGGCTCTCAGCCCCAGCATTTT.

The genes are TRBV27 and TRBJ2-2; D assignment may be TRBD1 or TRBD2 (6 bases each). Trimming removed 6 bases at V and 3 bases at J, with 14 bases between. From germline, CDR1 is MNHEY and CDR2 SMNVEV (reference sequence). The CDR3 loop spans 15 amino acids. The chain's CDR3 is CASRRIGGYTGELFF. The CDR3 DNA is TGTGCCAGCAGGCGAATAGGGGGGTACACCGGGGAGCTGTTTTTT.

This clonotype was seen a few times. The chain links TRBV6-5 to TRBJ2-7; 10 bases align to TRBD2. V lost 2 bases and J lost 3; bases outside the gene matches: 4. This CDR3 is built from 15 residues. Germline loops: CDR1 MNHEY, CDR2 SVGAGI. CDR3: CASSYEASGSYEQYF. For the CDR3, the DNA is TGTGCCAGCAGTTACGAGGCTAGCGGGAGCTACGAGCAGTACTTC.

This clonotype was seen only a few times. Compared with germline, one end of the junction differs, possibly owing to a read error. The V and J genes are TRBV28 and TRBJ2-1; no clear D gene. The length of the CDR3 is 17 residues. The germline V gene has CDR1 MDHEN and CDR2 SYDVKM. The CDR3 DNA reads TGTGCCAGCAGTTTGTCGCTCCCGCAGGCCAGCTCCGCCGCCCCAAACTTC. It encodes CASSLSLPQASSAAPNF.

This chain links TRBV4-3 with TRBJ2-3, with 8 bases fitting TRBD2. The CDR3 covers 16 residues. From germline, CDR1 is LGHNA and CDR2 YSLEER. Trimming removed 4 bases from V and 1 base from J; junction bases left unmatched: 7. The DNA of the CDR3 is TGCGCCAGCAGCCCCCGGGGGGGGGCCGGCACAGATACGCAGTATTTT. Amino acid sequence: CASSPRGGAGTDTQYF.

This clonotype was counted a few times. This chain links TRBV2 with TRBJ2-6; tentatively, D is TRBD1 (5 bases). This CDR3 has 15 residues. V was trimmed by 11 bases and J by 2 bases, leaving 16 bases between them. From germline, CDR1 is SNHLY and CDR2 FYNNEI. The CDR3: CAGAFQGAGANVLTF. CDR3 nucleotide sequence: TGTGCCGGCGCTTTCCAGGGTGCTGGGGCCAACGTCCTGACTTTC.

The sample holds a few counts of this clonotype. The J gene is TRBJ2-1, the V gene TRBV6-2 or TRBV6-3, with 12 bases lining up with TRBD2. With V trimmed by 6 bases and J by 5 bases, 5 bases remained unmatched. The CDR3 contains 15 residues. Germline assignment: CDR1 MNHEY and CDR2 SVGEGT. CDR3 in DNA: TGTGCCAGCAGGCGACTAGCGGGAGATCACAATGAGCAGTTCTTC. This translates into CASRRLAGDHNEQFF.

Notes on this clonotype: A much more abundant neighbour one base away suggests this may be a read error. The V and J genes are TRBV9 and TRBJ2-7; TRBD1 might be the D (6 bases). Trimming took 2 bases from V and 3 from J, leaving 15 bases between them. This CDR3 has 15 amino acids. Germline loops: CDR1 SGDLS, CDR2 YYNGEE. The CDR3 sequence: CASSVQQGRIYEQYF. The DNA for the CDR3 is TGTGCCAGCAGCGTTCAACAGGGAAGGATCTACGAGCAGTACTTC. Filled out from reference TRBV9 and TRBJ2-7, the complete variable domain reads DSGVTQTPKHLITATGQRVTLRCSPRSGDLSVYWYQQSLDQGLQFLIQYYNGEERAKGNILERFSAQQFPDLHSELNLSSLELGDSALYFCASSVQQGRIYEQYFGPGTRLTVT.

The table lists this clonotype with many counts. The V call is TRBV12-3 or TRBV12-4, the J call TRBJ1-6; D unresolved. V was cut by 5 bases and J by 6 bases, with 14 bases left in between. The CDR3 runs to 15 residues. In DNA, the CDR3 is TGTGCCAGCAGTCCCCGCGAAGGGTCTAATTCACCCCTCCACTTT. Its translation: CASSPREGSNSPLHF.

This clonotype came up a few times. CDR3 DNA: TGTGCCAGCAGTTTCCTCCTTTCTAGCGATCTCGGGGCCTACAATGAGCAGTTCTTC. This translates into CASSFLLSSDLGAYNEQFF. This rearrangement joins TRBV3-1 to TRBJ2-1, with D possibly matching TRBD2 (6 bases). Germline V gene sequence: CDR1 LGHDT, CDR2 YNNKEL (reference sequence). Trimming took 6 bases from V and 2 from J, leaving 26 bases between them. The CDR3 extends over 19 amino acids.

Only a few counts were recorded for this clonotype. This rearrangement joins TRBV28 to TRBJ1-2; TRBD1 aligns across 8 bases. Trimming removed 8 bases from V and 9 bases from J; junction bases left unmatched: 11. The germline CDR1 and CDR2 sequences are MDHEN and SYDVKM. The CDR3 spans 13 residues. The CDR3 region has the DNA TGTGCCAGCGAGACAGGGGCTCCAAAGAGCTACACCTTC. Its translation: CASETGAPKSYTF.

The gene calls are TRBV20-1 and TRBJ2-3; 12 bases map to TRBD2. The CDR3 loop spans 15 amino acids. V trimming: 2 bases; J trimming: 4 bases; junction bases outside the gene matches: 4. Germline values: CDR1 DFQATT, CDR2 SNEGSKA (reference sequence). CDR3 residues: CSARTPSGRADTQYF. In DNA form, the CDR3 reads TGCAGTGCTAGAACCCCTAGCGGGAGGGCAGATACGCAGTATTTT.

This clonotype has a count of ten or more. V is TRBV29-1 and J is TRBJ2-1, with 12 bases fitting TRBD2. From germline, CDR1 is SQVTM and CDR2 ANQGSEA. The CDR3 has 14 amino acids. V trimming: 6 bases; J trimming: 12 bases; junction bases outside the gene matches: 12. CDR3 sequence (DNA): TGCAGCGTGCCGCGGACTAGCGGGATGAGCGGGCAGTTCTTC. This codes for CSVPRTSGMSGQFF.

This clonotype has a count of ten or more. The chain combines TRBV20-1 with TRBJ2-1; D ambiguous. Germline V gene data show CDR1 as DFQATT and CDR2 as SNEGSKA (reference sequence). This CDR3 region has 12 residues. Trimming removed 1 base from V and 10 bases from J, with 11 bases in between. In DNA, the CDR3 is TGCAGTGCTAGAGTCCCCCTTTGGGAGCAGTTCTTC. Amino acids: CSARVPLWEQFF.

The table lists this clonotype with a few counts. This rearrangement joins TRBV7-3 to TRBJ2-2; 8 bases map to TRBD2. The germline CDR1 and CDR2 sequences are SGHTA and FQGTGA. The CDR3 runs to 16 residues. V dropped 2 bases and J dropped 3; count of bases not matched to a gene: 5. The CDR3 spells CASSLGAGADTGELFF. CDR3 DNA: TGTGCCAGCAGCTTAGGAGCGGGAGCGGACACCGGGGAGCTGTTTTTT.

This clonotype has ten or more counts. The V and J genes are TRBV28 and TRBJ1-1, with D uncertain. In germline, CDR1 is MDHEN, CDR2 SYDVKM. V dropped 5 bases and J dropped 1 base, with 14 bases sitting between them. CDR3 length: 15 residues. CDR3 amino acids: CASSPALGRNTEAFF. Written as DNA, the CDR3 is TGTGCCAGCAGTCCCGCATTGGGGAGGAACACTGAAGCTTTCTTT.

The rearrangement links TRBV4-2 to TRBJ2-3, with no clear D. The CDR3 contains 17 residues. V was trimmed by 4 bases and J by 2 bases, leaving 19 bases between them. Germline V gene lookup returns CDR1 LGHNA and CDR2 YNFKEQ. The CDR3 spells CASSPQPGAVFTDTQYF. The CDR3 DNA is TGTGCCAGCAGCCCTCAACCGGGTGCAGTTTTCACAGATACGCAGTATTTT.

The chain couples TRBV24-1 to TRBJ2-1; the match to TRBD2 covers 13 bases. The germline V gene encodes CDR1 KGHDR and CDR2 SFDVKD. This CDR3 has 14 amino acids. The CDR3 loop is CAIRTSGSFYEQFF. DNA for the CDR3: TGTGCTATTAGGACTAGCGGGAGTTTCTATGAGCAGTTCTTC.

This clonotype has ten or more counts. This rearrangement joins TRBV10-3 to TRBJ2-1, with D possibly being TRBD1 (5 bases). The CDR3 length is 13 residues. Germline V gene sequence: CDR1 ENHRY, CDR2 SYGVKD. Trimming pared 5 bases from V and 6 bases from J, leaving 11 bases between. CDR3 in DNA: TGTGCCATCAGTACCGGACAACTCAATGAGCAGTTCTTC. This encodes CAISTGQLNEQFF.

The CDR3, as DNA: TGTGCCAGCAGTGTACAAGAAAAACTGTTTTTT. The encoded protein is CASSVQEKLFF. The chain is built from TRBV12-3 or TRBV12-4 and TRBJ1-4; D call uncertain. V gave up 5 bases and J gave up 8 bases, with 6 bases separating them. The CDR3 totals 11 residues.

This clonotype appeared a few times. The rearrangement uses TRBV5-1 and TRBJ2-7, with D maybe TRBD2 (7 bases). The CDR3 totals 12 residues. The V end was cut by 3 bases, the J end by 7 bases, with 11 bases between. The V gene's germline CDR1 is SGHRS and CDR2 YFSETQ. The CDR3, as DNA: TGCGCCAGCAGCTCGGGGGGCTGGGAGCAGTACTTC. Amino acid sequence: CASSSGGWEQYF.

This clonotype was detected many times. This chain connects TRBV27 to TRBJ2-5; 10 bases map to TRBD2. This CDR3 region has 16 residues. Trimming took 5 bases from V and 4 from J; bases not matched to a gene: 10. From germline, CDR1 is MNHEY and CDR2 SMNVEV (reference sequence). This CDR3 reads CASSASGTSVLETQYF. CDR3 in DNA: TGTGCCAGCAGTGCCTCCGGGACTAGCGTACTAGAGACCCAGTACTTC.

In this sample, this clonotype turned up a few times. V usage is TRBV6-2 or TRBV6-3 and J usage is TRBJ2-7; D is unclear. Trimming stripped 7 bases from V and 2 bases from J, with 15 bases between. This CDR3 has 14 amino acids. Germline-derived CDR1 and CDR2 are MNHEY and SVGEGT. The CDR3 DNA sequence: TGTGCCAGCAACCAAGGGTCAAGAGCCTACGAGCAGTACTTC. It translates to CASNQGSRAYEQYF.

This clonotype was picked up many times. V gene TRBV29-1 combines with J gene TRBJ2-5; 7 nucleotides align to TRBD2. In germline, CDR1 is SQVTM, CDR2 ANQGSEA. The V gene end was trimmed by 5 bases and the J gene end by 1 base; junction bases not matched to a gene: 7. CDR3 size: 14 residues. In nucleotides, the CDR3 is TGCAGCGTTCCAGGTCCTAGCGGCCAAGAGACCCAGTACTTC. Its protein is CSVPGPSGQETQYF.

This clonotype was observed a handful of times. The chain joins TRBV20-1 to TRBJ1-5; D gene unclear. The CDR3 extends over 17 amino acids. V was cut by 3 bases and J by 4 bases, with 22 bases left in between. Per the germline V gene, CDR1 is DFQATT and CDR2 is SNEGSKA (reference sequence). The CDR3 loop reads CSARPGPWIIWNQPQHF. CDR3 coding DNA: TGCAGTGCTAGGCCGGGTCCCTGGATTATTTGGAATCAGCCCCAGCATTTT.

The rearrangement uses TRBV4-2 and TRBJ2-3, with D possibly matching TRBD1 (7 bases). The CDR3 length is 15 residues. CDR1 LGHNA and CDR2 YNFKEQ come from the germline V gene. Trimming removed 4 bases at V and 3 bases at J, with 14 bases between. The CDR3 region has the DNA TGTGCCAGCAGCCCGGGGGTGACAGGGACAGATACGCAGTATTTT. It specifies CASSPGVTGTDTQYF.

This clonotype has more than one count but fewer than ten. This chain links TRBV7-2 with TRBJ2-5; unclear D gene. Trimming left V 5 bases short and J 4 bases short, with 17 bases between. CDR3 size: 15 residues. Germline values: CDR1 SGHTA, CDR2 FQGNSA. Written as DNA, the CDR3 is TGTGCCAGCAGCCCCGCTCGGCGGTTTGGAGAGACCCAGTACTTC. Amino acids: CASSPARRFGETQYF.

This clonotype was picked up one time. The genes are TRBV4-3 and TRBJ2-1; the match to TRBD2 covers 13 bases. The CDR3 is 16 residues long. J lost 9 bases, V lost 2 bases, and 7 bases had no gene match. CDR1 and CDR2 from the germline V gene are LGHNA and YSLEER. In DNA, the CDR3 is TGCGCCAGCAGCCAATCCCCCGGACTAGCGGGAGCTGAGCAGTTCTTC. Translated, it gives CASSQSPGLAGAEQFF.

This clonotype appeared many times. The rearrangement links TRBV20-1 to TRBJ2-2; possible D gene TRBD2, 6 bases. CDR3 length equals 15 residues. From germline, CDR1 is DFQATT and CDR2 SNEGSKA (reference sequence). V dropped 8 bases and J dropped 1 base, with 17 bases sitting between them. This CDR3 is CSIPGGSRNTGELFF. DNA of the CDR3: TGCAGTATCCCTGGGGGGAGCCGGAACACCGGGGAGCTGTTTTTT.